These 15 T cell receptor beta chains originate from one sample sequenced in a study of T-cell memory formation after mild COVID-19. TCRdb used MiXCR to reprocess the 5' RACE reads, holding one entry per CDR3 protein. The data contain hundreds of thousands of distinct CDR3 sequences, about 16% of them singletons. Specimen: PBMCs or a T cell subset sorted from them (not recorded which). Source of these receptors: a young man who had mild COVID-19 (a few samples of this study predate the infection). Cell type and time point are not known.

The genes are TRBV2 and TRBJ2-5; the match to TRBD2 covers 11 bases. The CDR3 sequence is 17 residues long. Germline V gives CDR1 SNHLY, CDR2 FYNNEI. The trim removed 4 bases at V and 5 bases at J, leaving 12 bases unmatched. The chain's CDR3 is CASSASLAGAQGETQYF. CDR3 bases: TGTGCCAGCAGTGCCTCACTAGCGGGAGCCCAGGGGGAGACCCAGTACTTC.

V is TRBV9 and J is TRBJ2-6; a possible D gene is TRBD1 (5 bases). This CDR3 has 16 amino acids. Germline values: CDR1 SGDLS, CDR2 YYNGEE. Trimming removed 3 bases from V and 4 bases from J, with 14 bases in between. CDR3 in amino acids: CASSAQGSPGANVLTF. CDR3 nucleotides: TGTGCCAGCAGCGCCCAGGGATCGCCCGGGGCCAACGTCCTGACTTTC.

This clonotype showed up just a few times. CDR3 amino acids: CASSPVTSASYNEQFF. The CDR3 DNA reads as TGCGCCAGCAGCCCCGTGACTAGCGCATCCTACAATGAGCAGTTCTTC. The V and J genes are TRBV5-1 and TRBJ2-1; 8 bases align to TRBD2. The CDR3 runs to 16 residues. CDR1 is SGHRS, CDR2 YFSETQ, per germline. Trimming cost V 4 bases and J 1 base; bases outside gene matches: 7.

This clonotype was observed a few times. This chain links TRBV12-3 or TRBV12-4 with TRBJ1-5; tentatively, D is TRBD1 (5 bases). There are 14 residues in the CDR3. Trimming removed 6 bases from V and 7 bases from J, with 16 bases in between. The CDR3 here is CASSPPGVLQPQHF. In DNA, the CDR3 is TGTGCCAGCAGCCCGCCGGGGGTACTACAGCCCCAGCATTTT.

The V call is TRBV2, the J call TRBJ1-1; the D gene is possibly TRBD1 (6 bases). Germline loops: CDR1 SNHLY, CDR2 FYNNEI. This CDR3 contains 13 residues. V was cut by 7 bases and J by 4 bases, with 13 bases left in between. CDR3 loop: CASTPGVRTEAFF. The CDR3 bases are TGTGCCAGCACGCCAGGGGTCCGCACTGAAGCTTTCTTT.

J is TRBJ2-1 and V is TRBV20-1, with 8 bases that match TRBD1. Germline trimming cut 3 bases from V and 7 bases from J; bases unmatched to any gene: 14. The CDR3 has 16 amino acids. Germline V gives CDR1 DFQATT, CDR2 SNEGSKA (reference sequence). The CDR3, as DNA: TGCAGTGCTAGGGGAGCCGGGACAGGCAGGGGTAATGAGCAGTTCTTC. Translation gives CSARGAGTGRGNEQFF.

This chain uses TRBV5-4 with TRBJ2-3; TRBD2 is a possible D gene (5 bases). V shed 5 bases and J shed 6 bases, with 16 bases lying between them. The V gene's germline CDR1 is SGHNT and CDR2 YYREEE (reference sequence). This CDR3 region has 14 residues. CDR3 in amino acids: CASRLGPMGDTQYF. The CDR3 coding sequence is TGTGCCAGCAGACTAGGCCCTATGGGGGATACGCAGTATTTT. Full variable domain (outside the CDR3, taken from reference TRBV5-4 and TRBJ2-3): ETGVTQSPTHLIKTRGQQVTLRCSSQSGHNTVSWYQQALGQGPQFIFQYYREEENGRGNFPPRFSGLQFPNYSSELNVNALELDDSALYLCASRLGPMGDTQYFGPGTRLTVL.

The rearrangement uses TRBV7-3 and TRBJ2-2, with a tentative D call TRBD1 (5 bases). The CDR3 totals 15 residues. Germline V gives CDR1 SGHTA, CDR2 FQGTGA. V lost 5 bases and J 0 bases, leaving 10 bases between the germline ends. The CDR3 here is CASSKMTANTGELFF. CDR3 sequence (DNA): TGTGCCAGCAGCAAAATGACAGCGAACACCGGGGAGCTGTTTTTT.

The gene calls are TRBV30 and TRBJ2-3; D gene unclear. V lost 4 bases and J 2 bases, leaving 19 bases between the germline ends. CDR1 and CDR2 (germline): GTSNPN, SVGIG (reference sequence). The CDR3 has 16 amino acids. CDR3 sequence (DNA): TGTGCCTGGACCGTGTCGAGGACCCTGTTCACAGATACGCAGTATTTT. It is translated as CAWTVSRTLFTDTQYF.

The chain joins TRBV5-4 to TRBJ2-1, with D possibly being TRBD1 (5 bases). Between the trimmed V and J ends, which lost 4 bases and 4 bases, there was a span of 18 bases. Germline V lookup: CDR1 SGHNT, CDR2 YYREEE (reference sequence). The CDR3 runs 16 residues. The CDR3 spells CASSRPGAPRYNEQFF. The CDR3 DNA is TGTGCCAGCAGCCGTCCTGGGGCTCCCCGATACAATGAGCAGTTCTTC.

In this sample, this clonotype turned up a few times. The gene calls are TRBV18 and TRBJ1-5; 12 nucleotides agree with TRBD1. V shed 1 base, J shed 6 bases, and the junction held 4 bases outside the gene matches. The CDR3 runs 16 residues. Looked up from germline, CDR1 is KGHSH and CDR2 is LQKENI. CDR3 loop: CASSPLGQGASQPQHF. The DNA for the CDR3 is TGTGCCAGCTCACCACTGGGACAGGGGGCTTCTCAGCCCCAGCATTTT.

The chain combines TRBV7-9 with TRBJ2-1; D is unresolved. The CDR3 extends over 13 amino acids. Looked up from germline, CDR1 is SEHNR and CDR2 is FQNEAQ (reference sequence). The ends were cut back, 5 bases at V and 4 bases at J, with 9 bases in the middle. In DNA, the CDR3 is TGTGCCAGCAGCGCAGAAAATTACAATGAGCAGTTCTTC. This translates into CASSAENYNEQFF.

Concerning this clonotype itself: No conserved phenylalanine or tryptophan is present at the end of the CDR3, so a read error is the likely explanation. No DNA is shown, since the ends of the CDR3 on it are uncertain; the CDR3 is the one TCRdb lists. The genes are TRBV21-1 and TRBJ1-4; whether TRBD1, the table's D call, matches the DNA was not checked. TRBV21-1 is noted as a pseudogene. The CDR3 has 9 amino acids, counting both end residues. CDR3 sequence reads: CASSKLGGP.

Only a few counts were recorded for this clonotype. The chain links TRBV4-2 to TRBJ2-3; TRBD1 or TRBD2 may be the D gene (6 bases each). Looked up from germline, CDR1 is LGHNA and CDR2 is YNFKEQ. Trimming cost V 4 bases and J 8 bases, with 16 bases left between them. The CDR3 runs to 14 residues. The CDR3 sequence is CASSRDKGAGTQYF. The CDR3 DNA follows: TGTGCCAGCAGCCGGGACAAGGGAGCGGGTACGCAGTATTTT.

The DNA of the CDR3 is TGTGCCAGCCGCGAAGGGGGGAGCTCCTACGAGCAGTACTTC. Residues: CASREGGSSYEQYF. The V and J genes are TRBV7-2 and TRBJ2-7; D could derive from TRBD1 or TRBD2 (6 bases each). V lost 8 bases, J lost 0 bases, and 14 bases lay in between. This CDR3 is 14 amino acids long. Per germline, CDR1 SGHTA and CDR2 FQGNSA. The whole variable domain, remainder taken from reference TRBV7-2 and TRBJ2-7, is GAGVSQSPSNKVTEKGKDVELRCDPISGHTALYWYRQSLGQGLEFLIYFQGNSAPDKSGLPSDRFSAERTGGSVSTLTIQRTQQEDSAVYLCASREGGSSYEQYFGPGTRLTVT.